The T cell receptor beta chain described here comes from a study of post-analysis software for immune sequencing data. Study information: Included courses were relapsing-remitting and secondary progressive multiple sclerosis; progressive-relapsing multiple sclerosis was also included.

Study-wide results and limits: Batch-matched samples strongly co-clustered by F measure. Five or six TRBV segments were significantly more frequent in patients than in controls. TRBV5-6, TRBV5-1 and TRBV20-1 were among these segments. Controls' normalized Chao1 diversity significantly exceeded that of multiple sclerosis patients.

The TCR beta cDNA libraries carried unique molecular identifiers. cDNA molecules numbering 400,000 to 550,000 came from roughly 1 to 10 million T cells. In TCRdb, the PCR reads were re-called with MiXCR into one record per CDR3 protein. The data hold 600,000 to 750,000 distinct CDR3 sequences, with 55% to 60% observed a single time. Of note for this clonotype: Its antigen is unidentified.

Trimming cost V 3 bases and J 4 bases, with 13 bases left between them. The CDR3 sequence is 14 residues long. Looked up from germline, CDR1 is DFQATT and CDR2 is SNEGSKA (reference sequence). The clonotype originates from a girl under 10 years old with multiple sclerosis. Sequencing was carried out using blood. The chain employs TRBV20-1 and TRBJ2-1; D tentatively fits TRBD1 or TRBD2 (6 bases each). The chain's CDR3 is CSASRGLTYNEQFF. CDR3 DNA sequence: TGCAGTGCTAGTCGGGGGCTAACTTACAATGAGCAGTTCTTC.